This T cell receptor beta chain was recovered during a study of regulatory T cells in long-lasting Graves disease (dated by TCRdb to the early 2020s). Describing the broader study: Newly diagnosed Graves' disease patients had taken antithyroid drugs for less than 3 months. Persistent Graves' disease patients were compared with newly diagnosed Graves' disease patients by peripheral blood TCR sequencing and RNA sequencing. The study took place in China and was registered as a clinical trial. A total of around 35 samples underwent TCR sequencing: some 13 from persistent and around 20 from newly diagnosed Graves' disease patients. Results and caveats for the whole study, not just this receptor: Lower TCR Shannon entropy and fewer highly expanded clones were observed in persistent Graves' disease patients than in newly diagnosed patients, which suggested clonal expansion. Sequencing and analysis were restricted to the TCR beta chain. The study examined only peripheral blood because the primary lesion, thyroid tissue, could not be accessed. TRBV28, TRBJ1-2 and TRBJ2-5 were preferentially used in persistent disease, while TRBV20-1 and TRBJ2-1 were favored in newly diagnosed disease. The small sample size was acknowledged by the authors as a limitation that may reduce accuracy. Persistent patients shared more public clonotypes among themselves (around 3,000) than newly diagnosed patients did (approximately 970).

Libraries came from multiplex PCR. The instrument was an Illumina HiSeq 4000. iRepertoire HTBI primers and Arm-PCR amplification of CDR3 regions were used to construct TCR beta libraries. PCR products were gel purified before sequencing. The paper's data handling went like this. A total of under 80 TRBV and 14 TRBJ segments were identified across samples and were used for gene usage analysis of CDR3 amino acid clonotypes. Filtered high-quality paired reads were merged into contigs using COPE and FqMerger. Contigs were aligned with BLAST to IMGT TRBV, TRBD and TRBJ reference genes, and CDR3 was defined per IMGT. Any clonotype with a frequency above 0.1% was counted as a highly expanded clone. Shannon entropy served as the measure of repertoire diversity, while the Gini coefficient captured V-J evenness. A clonotype found in more than one individual was treated as public. TCRdb cleaned the public reads at Q25 with fastp, built clones with MiXCR and kept in-frame beta chains. Under each unique CDR3 protein, matching rows form one entry showing the most common genes and DNA. TCRdb's processing, not the study's, gives the V and J calls here. Across this sample there are roughly 520,000 distinct CDR3 sequences, with around 12% seen only once. Clones ranked in the top ten supply roughly 9.3% of the sample.

Sample time point, as interpreted from the label and publication: newly diagnosed GD, antithyroid drugs for less than 3 months. RNA was extracted from PBMCs in TRIzol for both TCR sequencing and RNA sequencing. Graves' disease was diagnosed according to American Thyroid Association guidelines. Patients were recruited from an endocrinology department in Xi'an, China. Each patient gave about 9.1 milliliters of peripheral blood, collected in an EDTA anticoagulant tube. Ficoll Paque Plus density gradient separation was used to isolate PBMCs, and no further T cell sorting was performed. An Agilent 2100 Bioanalyzer and agarose gel were used to assess RNA quality, and a NanoDrop 2000 was used to measure RNA concentration. Taken from cysteine to phenylalanine, the CDR3 has 11 residues. This entry keeps only the CDR3 DNA: 33 bases, framed from base 1. V lost 3 bases and J lost 4 bases; the stretch between them is 3 bases long.

A word on this clonotype: Its specific antigen is unknown. This may come from a read error, since a much larger clone is one base off.

Another study also made use of these data, one on T cells in Graves' hyperthyroidism and ophthalmopathy. As the second study states: Stable Graves' hyperthyroidism was defined as the absence of progression to ophthalmopathy over 18 months of follow-up. The hyperthyroidism patients were between 18 and 65 years old and newly diagnosed, with a disease duration of less than 2 months. Patients with uncontrolled infections, other autoimmune diseases, pregnancy or lactation were excluded. Clinical symptoms, serum thyroxine and TRAb, thyroid ultrasound, and orbital computed tomography formed the basis for the diagnoses. The first round of RT-PCR for the TCR CDR3 was performed with the HTBI primer set and the Qiagen OneStep RT-PCR kit. Most expanded thyroid clonotypes (frequency above 0.001) were also found in blood, which suggests that blood repertoires may mirror thyroid immune responses. A 13 V-J signature model separated ophthalmopathy from stable hyperthyroidism, with about 88% sensitivity and roughly 81% specificity in cross-validation and 80%/75% in testing. In validation, the model predicted progression to ophthalmopathy a median of approximately 6.3 months before onset, with approximately 68% sensitivity and almost 75% specificity. A discovery cohort of approximately 100 patients, roughly 45 with Graves' ophthalmopathy and 55 to 60 with stable Graves' hyperthyroidism, was used to find distinguishing TCR V-J signatures. Whether ophthalmopathy could be predicted prospectively was tested in an independent validation cohort made up of about 20 hyperthyroidism patients plus 17 patients who later progressed to ophthalmopathy. For training and testing, the roughly 97 patients in the discovery cohort were randomly divided in a 7:3 ratio. In addition, the study compared T-cell repertoires in thyroid tissue and in blood from several Graves' hyperthyroidism patients. After blood sampling, hyperthyroidism patients were treated with methimazole at a starting dose of 30 mg daily, and ophthalmopathy patients were treated with high-dose intravenous methylprednisolone. Libraries were constructed in a second round of multiplex PCR, after which size selection and purification were carried out. Sequencing of the libraries was done on an Illumina HiSeq2000 using paired-end 100 bp reads. Raw data were processed with SOAPnuke, discarding reads with adapters, uncalled bases, mean Phred below 15, or no exact constant-primer or identifier match. High-quality paired reads were merged using COPE v1.2.5, and each unique nucleotide sequence was defined as a clonotype. MiTCR v1.1 was used to align clonotypes to the IMGT TRBV, TRBD and TRBJ reference segments. Only V-J combinations with frequency above 0.0001, covering 99.2% of repertoires, were analysed. A TCS score was defined as the ratio of F50 (clonal expansion) to E x V (chaos), with BLOSUM62-based TCRdist applied between CDR3 peptides within each V-J. Welch's t-statistics and random forest reduced fewer than 600 V-J features to 13, which were used in a naive Bayes classifier (R e1071). Sample size was not statistically predetermined, and blinding of investigators to group allocation was not performed. TCR Vbeta CDR3 sequencing of roughly 140 peripheral blood samples (about 45 ophthalmopathy, about 74 hyperthyroidism and roughly 17 progressor patients) is reported in the paper.

The source of this sequence is a woman aged 25 to 45 with Graves disease. Donor details come from another sample of the same person, matched by shared clones. Sample: peripheral blood mononuclear cells (PBMCs), taken at new diagnosis, from a patient treated with antithyroid drugs. The chain was built from TRBV12-3 or TRBV12-4 and TRBJ1-1; the D gene cannot be named for sure. The CDR3 loop reads CASSFTTEAFF. The DNA sequence reads TGTGCCAGCAGTTTTACCACTGAAGCTTTCTTT.